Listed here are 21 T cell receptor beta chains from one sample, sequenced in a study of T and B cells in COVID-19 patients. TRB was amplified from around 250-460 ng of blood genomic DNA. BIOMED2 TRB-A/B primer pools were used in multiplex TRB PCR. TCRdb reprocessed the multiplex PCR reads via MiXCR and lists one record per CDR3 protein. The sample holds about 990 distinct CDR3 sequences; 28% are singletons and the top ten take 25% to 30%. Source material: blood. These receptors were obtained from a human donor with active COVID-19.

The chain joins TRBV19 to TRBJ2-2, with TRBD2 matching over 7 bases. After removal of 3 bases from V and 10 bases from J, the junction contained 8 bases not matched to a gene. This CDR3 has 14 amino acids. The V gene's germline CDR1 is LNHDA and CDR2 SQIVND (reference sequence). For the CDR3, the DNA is TGTGCCAGTAGTATGGTGGGGGGGACCTTGGAGCTGTTTTTT. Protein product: CASSMVGGTLELFF.

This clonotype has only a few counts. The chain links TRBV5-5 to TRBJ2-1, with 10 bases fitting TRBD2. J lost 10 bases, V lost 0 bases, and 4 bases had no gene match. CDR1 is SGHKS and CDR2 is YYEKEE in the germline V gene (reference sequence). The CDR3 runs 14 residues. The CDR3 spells CASSLALAGEEQFF. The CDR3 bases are TGTGCCAGCAGCTTGGCTCTAGCGGGAGAGGAGCAGTTCTTC. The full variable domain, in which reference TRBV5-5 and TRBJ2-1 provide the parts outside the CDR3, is DAGVTQSPTHLIKTRGQQVTLRCSPISGHKSVSWYQQVLGQGPQFIFQYYEKEERGRGNFPDRFSARQFPNYSSELNVNALLLGDSALYLCASSLALAGEEQFFGPGTRLTVL.

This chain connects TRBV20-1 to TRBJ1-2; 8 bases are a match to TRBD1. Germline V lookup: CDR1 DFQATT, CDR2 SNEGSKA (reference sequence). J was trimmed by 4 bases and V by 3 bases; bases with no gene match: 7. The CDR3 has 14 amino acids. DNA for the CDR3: TGCAGTGCTAGGAGACAGGGGATGGGCTATGGCTACACCTTC. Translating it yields CSARRQGMGYGYTF.

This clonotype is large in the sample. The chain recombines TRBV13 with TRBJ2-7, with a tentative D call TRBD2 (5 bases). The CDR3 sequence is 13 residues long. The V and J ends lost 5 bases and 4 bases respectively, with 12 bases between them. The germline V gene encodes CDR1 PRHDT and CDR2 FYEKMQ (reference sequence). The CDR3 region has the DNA TGTGCCAGCAGCCCCGGGATGGGATACGAGCAGTACTTC. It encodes CASSPGMGYEQYF.

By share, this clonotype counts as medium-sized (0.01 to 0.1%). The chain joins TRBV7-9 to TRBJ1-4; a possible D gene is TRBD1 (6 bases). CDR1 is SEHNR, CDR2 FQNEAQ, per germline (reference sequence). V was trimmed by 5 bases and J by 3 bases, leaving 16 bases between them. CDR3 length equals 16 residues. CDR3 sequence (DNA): TGTGCCAGCAGCCCTACCCGGACAGCCTCTAATGAAAAACTGTTTTTT. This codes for CASSPTRTASNEKLFF.

This CDR3 is CASSGQGFWEQFF. Here the CDR3 DNA reads TGTGCCAGCAGCGGACAGGGCTTTTGGGAGCAGTTCTTC. This chain links TRBV13 with TRBJ2-1; 8 bases map to TRBD1. The CDR3 loop spans 13 amino acids. The germline V gene has CDR1 PRHDT and CDR2 FYEKMQ (reference sequence). V trimming: 5 bases; J trimming: 10 bases; junction bases outside the gene matches: 7. The full variable domain, with the rest looked up from reference TRBV13 and TRBJ2-1, is AAGVIQSPRHLIKEKRETATLKCYPIPRHDTVYWYQQGPGQDPQFLISFYEKMQSDKGSIPDRFSAQQFSDYHSELNMSSLELGDSALYFCASSGQGFWEQFFGPGTRLTVL.

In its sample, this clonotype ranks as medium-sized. CDR3: CASSGQGARNTQYF. CDR3 coding DNA: TGCGCCAGCAGCGGACAGGGGGCGCGCAATACGCAGTATTTT. V gene TRBV5-1 combines with J gene TRBJ2-3, with 11 bases matching TRBD1. Germline values: CDR1 SGHRS, CDR2 YFSETQ. J gave up 7 bases and V 4 bases, and 5 bases lay outside the gene matches. CDR3 length: 14 residues.

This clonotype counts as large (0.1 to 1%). This chain's CDR3 is CASSERGLVYEQYF. The CDR3 region has the DNA TGTGCCAGCAGTGAAAGAGGGCTAGTTTACGAGCAGTACTTC. V gene TRBV6-1 combines with J gene TRBJ2-7, with a possible D match to TRBD2 (5 bases). Germline V gene data show CDR1 as MNHNS and CDR2 as SASEGT. V shed 2 bases and J shed 4 bases, with 12 bases lying between them. The CDR3 covers 14 residues.

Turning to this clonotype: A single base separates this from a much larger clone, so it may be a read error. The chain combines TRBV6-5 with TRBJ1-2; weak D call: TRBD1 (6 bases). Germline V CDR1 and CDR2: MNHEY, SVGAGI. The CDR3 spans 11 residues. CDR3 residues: CATSSGGLASF. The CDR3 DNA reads TGTGCCACCAGTAGCGGGGGCCTCGCATCCTTC.

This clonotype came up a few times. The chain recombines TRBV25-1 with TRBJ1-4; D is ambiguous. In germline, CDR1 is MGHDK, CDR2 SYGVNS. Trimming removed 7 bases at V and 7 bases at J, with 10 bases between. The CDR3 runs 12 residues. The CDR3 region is CASKQGSEKLFF. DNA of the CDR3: TGTGCCAGCAAGCAAGGGAGTGAAAAACTGTTTTTT.

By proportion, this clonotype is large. The CDR3 reads CAWATSGSSYEQYF. The CDR3 DNA reads as TGTGCCTGGGCGACTAGCGGGAGCTCCTACGAGCAGTACTTC. The chain carries TRBV30 and TRBJ2-7; 12 nucleotides match TRBD2. The CDR3 runs 14 residues. Germline loops: CDR1 GTSNPN, CDR2 SVGIG (reference sequence). Trimming took 5 bases from V and 0 from J; bases not matched to a gene: 2.

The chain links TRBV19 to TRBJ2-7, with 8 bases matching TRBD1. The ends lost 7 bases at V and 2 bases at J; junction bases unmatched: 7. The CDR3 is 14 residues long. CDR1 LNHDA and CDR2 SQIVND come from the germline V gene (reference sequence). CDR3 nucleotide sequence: TGTGCCAGTACCTGGGACAGGTCTACCTACGAGCAGTACTTC. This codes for CASTWDRSTYEQYF. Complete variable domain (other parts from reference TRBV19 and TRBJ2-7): DGGITQSPKYLFRKEGQNVTLSCEQNLNHDAMYWYRQDPGQGLRLIYYSQIVNDFQKGDIAEGYSVSREKKESFPLTVTSAQKNPTAFYLCASTWDRSTYEQYFGPGTRLTVT.

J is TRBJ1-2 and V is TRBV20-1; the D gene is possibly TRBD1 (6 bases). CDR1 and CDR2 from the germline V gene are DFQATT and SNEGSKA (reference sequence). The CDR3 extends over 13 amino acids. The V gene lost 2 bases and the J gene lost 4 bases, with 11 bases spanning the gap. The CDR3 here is CSARNRAGYGYTF. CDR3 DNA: TGCAGTGCTAGAAACAGGGCGGGCTATGGCTACACCTTC.

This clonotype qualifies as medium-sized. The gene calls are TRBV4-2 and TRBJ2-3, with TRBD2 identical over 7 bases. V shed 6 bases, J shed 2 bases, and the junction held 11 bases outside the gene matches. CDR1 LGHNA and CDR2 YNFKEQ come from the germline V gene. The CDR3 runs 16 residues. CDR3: CASSTPLAGDTDTQYF. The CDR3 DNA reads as TGTGCCAGCAGTACTCCGCTGGCGGGGGACACAGATACGCAGTATTTT.

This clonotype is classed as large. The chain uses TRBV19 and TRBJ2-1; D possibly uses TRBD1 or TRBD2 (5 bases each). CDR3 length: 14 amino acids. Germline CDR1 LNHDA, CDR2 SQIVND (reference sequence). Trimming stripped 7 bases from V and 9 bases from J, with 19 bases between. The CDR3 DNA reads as TGTGCCAGTAAACGGGGCAGCCTTGGAAGTGAGCAGTTCTTC. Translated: CASKRGSLGSEQFF.

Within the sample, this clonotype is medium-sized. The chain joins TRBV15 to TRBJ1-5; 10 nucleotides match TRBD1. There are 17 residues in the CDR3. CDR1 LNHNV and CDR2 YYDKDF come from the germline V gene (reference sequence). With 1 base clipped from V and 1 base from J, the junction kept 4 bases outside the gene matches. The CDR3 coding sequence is TGTGCCACCAGCAGAGGGGACAGGGGACCCAGCAATCAGCCCCAGCATTTT. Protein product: CATSRGDRGPSNQPQHF.

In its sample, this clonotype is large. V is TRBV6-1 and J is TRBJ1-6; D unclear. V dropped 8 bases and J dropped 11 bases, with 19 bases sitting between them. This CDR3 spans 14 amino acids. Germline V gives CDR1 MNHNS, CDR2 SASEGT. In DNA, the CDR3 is TGTGCCAGCCACACTTCGGGAGCTCGGACACCCCTCCACTTT. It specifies CASHTSGARTPLHF.

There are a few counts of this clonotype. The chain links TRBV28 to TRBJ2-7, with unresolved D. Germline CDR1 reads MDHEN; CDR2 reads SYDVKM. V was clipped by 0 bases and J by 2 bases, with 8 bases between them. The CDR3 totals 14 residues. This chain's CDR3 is CASSLWGSTYEQYF. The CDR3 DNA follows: TGTGCCAGCAGTTTATGGGGATCCACCTACGAGCAGTACTTC.

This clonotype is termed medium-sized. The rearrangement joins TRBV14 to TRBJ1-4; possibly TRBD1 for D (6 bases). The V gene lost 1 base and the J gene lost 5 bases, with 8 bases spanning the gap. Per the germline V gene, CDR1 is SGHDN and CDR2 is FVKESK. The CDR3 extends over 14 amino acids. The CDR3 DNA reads TGTGCCAGCAGCCAAGGGACAGTGAATGAAAAACTGTTTTTT. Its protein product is CASSQGTVNEKLFF.

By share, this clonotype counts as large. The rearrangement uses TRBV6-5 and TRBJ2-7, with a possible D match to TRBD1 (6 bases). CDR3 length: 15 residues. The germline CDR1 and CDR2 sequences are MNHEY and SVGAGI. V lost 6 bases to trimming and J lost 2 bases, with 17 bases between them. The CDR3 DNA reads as TGTGCCAGCAGGCCCCTTGGGGACAAAGCCTACGAGCAGTACTTC. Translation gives CASRPLGDKAYEQYF.

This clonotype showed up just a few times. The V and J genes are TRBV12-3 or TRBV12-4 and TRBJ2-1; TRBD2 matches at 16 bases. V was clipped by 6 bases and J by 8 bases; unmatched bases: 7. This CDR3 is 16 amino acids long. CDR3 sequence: CASSPGLAGGPDEQFF. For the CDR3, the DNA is TGTGCCAGCAGCCCGGGACTAGCGGGAGGGCCGGATGAGCAGTTCTTC.